This TCR beta chain was captured by sequencing in a study of OX40 agonist ivuxolimab in advanced cancers. Study-wide background: A diagnosis of hepatocellular carcinoma, melanoma, renal cell or head and neck cancer was present in dose-escalation patients. One patient with hepatocellular carcinoma and two with cutaneous melanoma, three in all, had partial responses.

This clone was recorded only once. What it recognizes is unknown. The assay was immunoSEQ multiplex PCR, and TCRdb's table has in-frame clones only and misses some. Among more than 45,000 clones, 75% to 90% were seen once, and the ten largest hold under 4%. Study-wide results and limits: The mean number of expanded clones was higher in CD8+ T cells than in CD4+.

This CDR3 spans 16 amino acids. Deletions cut 1 base from V and 4 bases from J, with 15 bases between. The germline V gene encodes CDR1 SGHTA and CDR2 FQGTGA. This TCR came from an adult with an advanced solid tumor such as melanoma, head and neck, liver or kidney cancer. The rearrangement joins TRBV7-3 to TRBJ2-3; D possibly corresponds to TRBD1 (6 bases). The sample here was CD4+ or CD8+ T cells sorted from blood, taken in a trial of the OX40 agonist ivuxolimab. The CDR3 spells CASSLKGGQSSDTQYF. Written as DNA, the CDR3 is TGTGCCAGCAGCTTAAAAGGTGGACAGAGTTCAGATACGCAGTATTTT.